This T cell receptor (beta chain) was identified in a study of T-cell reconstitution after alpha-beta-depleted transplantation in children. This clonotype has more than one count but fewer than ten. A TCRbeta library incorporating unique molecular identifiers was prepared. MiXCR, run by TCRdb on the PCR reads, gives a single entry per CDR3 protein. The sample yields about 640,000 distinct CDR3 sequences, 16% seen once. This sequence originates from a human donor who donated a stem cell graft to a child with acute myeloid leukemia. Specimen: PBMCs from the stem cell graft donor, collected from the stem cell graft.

This CDR3 reads CASSLPGQYLNEQFF. In nucleotides, the CDR3 is TGTGCCAGCAGCCTTCCGGGACAGTACCTCAATGAGCAGTTCTTC. The gene calls are TRBV7-9 and TRBJ2-1; 7 nucleotides match TRBD1. V shed 5 bases, J shed 6 bases, and the junction held 10 bases outside the gene matches. CDR3 length: 15 residues. Germline values: CDR1 SEHNR, CDR2 FQNEAQ (reference sequence).